This entry is about one TCR beta chain. Trimming took 4 bases from V and 5 from J, leaving 11 bases between them. The CDR3 has 13 residues. CDR1 is SGHTA, CDR2 FQGNSA, per germline. This specimen belongs to a study of control samples from healthy donors and cancer patients. Profiling relied on immunoSEQ multiplex PCR, and the TCRdb table lists in-frame clones only, not all of them. The profile shows tens of thousands of clones, more than 85% of them singletons. This TCR derives from a woman between 50 and 59 years old in good health. This chain joins TRBV7-2 and TRBJ2-5; D unresolved. Sequencing was done on a sample of blood. The CDR3 is CASSSAGSETQYF. The DNA for the CDR3 is TGTGCCAGCAGCTCGGCCGGTTCGGAGACCCAGTACTTC.